These 5 T cell receptor beta chains were sequenced from one sample in a study of blood T cell repertoires in COVID-19. TCRdb keeps only in-frame clones here, not all; method: immunoSEQ multiplex PCR. Of about 230,000 clones listed, 83% are singletons. Sequences were obtained from peripheral blood. These receptors were obtained from a woman aged 70-85 years with active or convalescent COVID-19.

This chain connects TRBV15 to TRBJ1-4, with 9 bases matching TRBD1. Germline CDR1 LNHNV, CDR2 YYDKDF (reference sequence). V shed 3 bases and J 0 bases; nucleotides not matched to a gene: 8. This CDR3 has 18 residues. The CDR3 spells CATSRDRGSTATNEKLFF. The CDR3 DNA reads TGTGCCACCAGCAGGGACAGGGGATCGACCGCAACTAATGAAAAACTGTTTTTT.

The chain links TRBV7-9 to TRBJ1-1; D is unresolved. Trimming cost V 5 bases and J 1 base, with 8 bases left between them. Looked up from germline, CDR1 is SEHNR and CDR2 is FQNEAQ (reference sequence). This CDR3 has 13 amino acids. CDR3 loop: CASSRVWNTEAFF. CDR3 bases: TGTGCCAGCAGCCGGGTGTGGAACACTGAAGCTTTCTTT.

This chain joins TRBV4-2 and TRBJ1-4; D is unclear. The germline gives CDR1 LGHNA, CDR2 YNFKEQ. The CDR3 extends over 17 amino acids. V lost 5 bases to trimming and J lost 6 bases, with 22 bases between them. CDR3 sequence (DNA): TGTGCCAGCAGCTCAGAAGGTCGACCGGGAAGGGATGAAAAACTGTTTTTT. It yields the protein CASSSEGRPGRDEKLFF.

V and J are TRBV11-3 and TRBJ2-1; D is possibly TRBD1 (7 bases). The CDR3 covers 15 residues. Germline loops: CDR1 SGHNT, CDR2 YENEEA. Trimming took 3 bases from V and 4 from J, leaving 13 bases between them. CDR3 region: CASSFRGENYNEQFF. As DNA, the CDR3 is TGTGCCAGCAGCTTCAGGGGGGAAAATTACAATGAGCAGTTCTTC.

The V gene is TRBV28, the J gene TRBJ2-7; D is unresolved. CDR3 length: 11 amino acids. The V end was cut by 3 bases, the J end by 3 bases, with 3 bases between. Germline-derived CDR1 and CDR2 are MDHEN and SYDVKM. The CDR3 DNA is TGTGCCAGCAGTTTCTACTACGAGCAGTACTTC. Translated: CASSFYYEQYF. Combining the CDR3 with reference TRBV28 and TRBJ2-7 gives the whole variable domain DVKVTQSSRYLVKRTGEKVFLECVQDMDHENMFWYRQDPGLGLRLIYFSYDVKMKEKGDIPEGYSVSREKKERFSLILESASTNQTSMYLCASSFYYEQYFGPGTRLTVT.